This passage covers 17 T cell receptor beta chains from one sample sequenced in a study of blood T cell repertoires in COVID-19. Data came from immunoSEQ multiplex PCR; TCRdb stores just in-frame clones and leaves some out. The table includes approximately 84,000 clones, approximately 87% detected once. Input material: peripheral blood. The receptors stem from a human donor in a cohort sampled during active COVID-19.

The CDR3 reads CASSSQSQGNQPQHF. Here the CDR3 DNA reads TGTGCCAGCAGTTCGCAATCACAGGGAAATCAGCCCCAGCATTTT. This rearrangement joins TRBV6-2 or TRBV6-3 to TRBJ1-5; the D gene is possibly TRBD1 (6 bases). The CDR3 totals 15 residues. V dropped 4 bases and J dropped 4 bases, with 14 bases sitting between them. The germline CDR1 and CDR2 sequences are MNHEY and SVGEGT.

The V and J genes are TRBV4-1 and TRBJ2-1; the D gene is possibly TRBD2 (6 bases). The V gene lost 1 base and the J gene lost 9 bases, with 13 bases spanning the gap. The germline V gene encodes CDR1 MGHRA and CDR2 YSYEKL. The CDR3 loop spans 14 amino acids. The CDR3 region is CASSQGLVPAEQFF. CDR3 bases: TGCGCCAGCAGCCAAGGACTAGTCCCAGCTGAGCAGTTCTTC.

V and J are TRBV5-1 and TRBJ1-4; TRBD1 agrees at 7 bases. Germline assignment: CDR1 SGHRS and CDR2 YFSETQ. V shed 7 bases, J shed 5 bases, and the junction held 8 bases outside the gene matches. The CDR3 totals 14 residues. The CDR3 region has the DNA TGCGCCAGCCGATTGGGGGGACAGAATGAAAAACTGTTTTTT. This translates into CASRLGGQNEKLFF. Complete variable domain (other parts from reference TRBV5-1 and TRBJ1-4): KAGVTQTPRYLIKTRGQQVTLSCSPISGHRSVSWYQQTPGQGLQFLFEYFSETQRNKGNFPGRFSGRQFSNSRSEMNVSTLELGDSALYLCASRLGGQNEKLFFGSGTQLSVL.

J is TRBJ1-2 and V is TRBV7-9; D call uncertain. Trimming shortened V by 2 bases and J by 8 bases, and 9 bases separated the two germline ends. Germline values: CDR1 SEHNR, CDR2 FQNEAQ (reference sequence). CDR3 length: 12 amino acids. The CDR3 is CASSLITWGYTF. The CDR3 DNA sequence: TGTGCCAGCAGCTTAATCACTTGGGGCTACACCTTC.

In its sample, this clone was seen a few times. The CDR3 sequence is CASSVGGGLSYEQYF. The CDR3 DNA follows: TGCGCCAGCAGCGTGGGGGGCGGCCTCTCCTACGAGCAGTACTTC. The J gene is TRBJ2-7, the V gene TRBV5-1; the D gene could be TRBD1 or TRBD2 (6 bases each). Germline-derived CDR1 and CDR2 are SGHRS and YFSETQ. The CDR3 consists of 15 residues. V dropped 4 bases and J dropped 0 bases, with 14 bases sitting between them.

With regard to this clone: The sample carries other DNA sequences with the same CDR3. The CDR3 nucleotides read TGTGCCAGCAGCCCCGGACAGGGGGGTGAAAAACTGTTTTTT. Translation: CASSPGQGGEKLFF. J is TRBJ1-4 and V is TRBV7-9, with 10 nucleotides matching TRBD1. With 5 bases clipped from V and 7 bases from J, the junction kept 4 bases outside the gene matches. Germline values: CDR1 SEHNR, CDR2 FQNEAQ (reference sequence). The CDR3 runs 14 residues.

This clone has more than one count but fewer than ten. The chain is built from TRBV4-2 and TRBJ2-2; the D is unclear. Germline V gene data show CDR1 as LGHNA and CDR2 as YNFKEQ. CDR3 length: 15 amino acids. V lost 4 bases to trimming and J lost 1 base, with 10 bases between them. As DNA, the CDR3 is TGTGCCAGCAGCCCCGCCCCAGGGAACACCGGGGAGCTGTTTTTT. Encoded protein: CASSPAPGNTGELFF.

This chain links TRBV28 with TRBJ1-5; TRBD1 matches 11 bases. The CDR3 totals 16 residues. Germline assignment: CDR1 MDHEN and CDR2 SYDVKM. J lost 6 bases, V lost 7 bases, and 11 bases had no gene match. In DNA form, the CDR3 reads TGTGCCAGCAAACCCCGGGACAGGGGGTTTAGTCAGCCCCAGCATTTT. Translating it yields CASKPRDRGFSQPQHF.

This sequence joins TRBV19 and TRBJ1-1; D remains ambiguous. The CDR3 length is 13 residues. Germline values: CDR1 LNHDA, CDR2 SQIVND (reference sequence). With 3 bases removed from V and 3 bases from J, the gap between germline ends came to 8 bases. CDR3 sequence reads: CASSIQRDTEAFF. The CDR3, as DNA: TGTGCCAGTAGTATCCAGAGGGACACTGAAGCTTTCTTT. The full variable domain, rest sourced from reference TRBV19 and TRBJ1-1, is DGGITQSPKYLFRKEGQNVTLSCEQNLNHDAMYWYRQDPGQGLRLIYYSQIVNDFQKGDIAEGYSVSREKKESFPLTVTSAQKNPTAFYLCASSIQRDTEAFFGQGTRLTVV.

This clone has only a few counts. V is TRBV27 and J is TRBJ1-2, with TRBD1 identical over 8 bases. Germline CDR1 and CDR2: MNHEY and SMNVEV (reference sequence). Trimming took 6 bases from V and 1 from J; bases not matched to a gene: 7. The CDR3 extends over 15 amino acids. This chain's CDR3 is CASSLGTGYNYGYTF. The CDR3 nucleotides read TGTGCCAGCAGCCTCGGGACAGGATATAACTATGGCTACACCTTC.

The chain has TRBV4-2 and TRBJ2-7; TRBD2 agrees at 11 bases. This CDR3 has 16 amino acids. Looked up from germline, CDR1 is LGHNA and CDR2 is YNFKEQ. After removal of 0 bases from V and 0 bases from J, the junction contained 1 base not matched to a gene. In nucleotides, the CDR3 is TGTGCCAGCAGCCAAGATGGGACTAGCGGCTCCTACGAGCAGTACTTC. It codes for CASSQDGTSGSYEQYF.

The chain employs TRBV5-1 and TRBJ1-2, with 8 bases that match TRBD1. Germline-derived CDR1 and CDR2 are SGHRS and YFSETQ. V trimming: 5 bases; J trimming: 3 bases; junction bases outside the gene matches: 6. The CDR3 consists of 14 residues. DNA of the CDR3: TGCGCCAGCAGATCGGACAGGGTGCACTATGGCTACACCTTC. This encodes CASRSDRVHYGYTF.

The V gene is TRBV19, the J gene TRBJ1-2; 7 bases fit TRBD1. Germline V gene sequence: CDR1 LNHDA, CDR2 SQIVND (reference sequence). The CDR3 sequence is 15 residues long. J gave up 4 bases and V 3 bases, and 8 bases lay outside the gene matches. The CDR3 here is CASSIIQGGSYGYTF. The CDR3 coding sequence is TGTGCCAGTAGTATTATCCAGGGGGGAAGCTATGGCTACACCTTC.

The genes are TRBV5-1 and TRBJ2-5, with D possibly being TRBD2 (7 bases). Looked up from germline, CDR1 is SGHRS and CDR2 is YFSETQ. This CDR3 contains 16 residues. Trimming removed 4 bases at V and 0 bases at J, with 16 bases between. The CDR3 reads CASSPWGGQDQETQYF. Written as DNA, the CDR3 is TGCGCCAGCAGCCCGTGGGGGGGGCAGGACCAAGAGACCCAGTACTTC.

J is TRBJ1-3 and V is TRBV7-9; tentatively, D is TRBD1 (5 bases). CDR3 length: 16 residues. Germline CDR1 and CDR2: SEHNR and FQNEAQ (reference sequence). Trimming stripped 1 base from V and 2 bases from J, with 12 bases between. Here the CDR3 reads CASSLGGQSTGNTIYF. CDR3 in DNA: TGTGCCAGCAGCTTAGGGGGCCAATCAACTGGAAACACCATATATTTT.

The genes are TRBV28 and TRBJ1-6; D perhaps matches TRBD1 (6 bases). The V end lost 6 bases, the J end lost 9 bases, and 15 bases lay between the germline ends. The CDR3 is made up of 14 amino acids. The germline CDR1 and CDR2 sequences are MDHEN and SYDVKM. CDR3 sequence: CASRLPGAVSPLHF. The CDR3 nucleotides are TGTGCCAGCAGACTCCCAGGGGCGGTTTCACCCCTCCACTTT.

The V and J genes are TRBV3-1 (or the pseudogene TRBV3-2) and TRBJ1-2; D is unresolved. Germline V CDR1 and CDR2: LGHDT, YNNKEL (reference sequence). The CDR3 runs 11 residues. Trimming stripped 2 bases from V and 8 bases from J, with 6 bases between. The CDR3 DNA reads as TGTGCCAGCAGCCAATGGCAGGGCTACACCTTC. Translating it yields CASSQWQGYTF.